These 12 T cell receptor beta chains originate from one sample sequenced in a study of OX40 agonist ivuxolimab in advanced cancers. Library prep was done by the immunoSEQ multiplex PCR assay. The clones in this table, taken by TCRdb from immuneACCESS, are in-frame only. Not every clone is retained; where verified, under half of the shortfall comes from an unresolved V gene, and the cause of the rest is unknown. Present in this sample are around 64,000 clones, about 90% of which were seen just once. Together, the top ten hold approximately 1.3% of the sample. This specimen consisted of CD4+ or CD8+ T cells sorted from blood, obtained in a trial of the OX40 agonist ivuxolimab. The receptors come from an adult with an advanced solid tumor such as melanoma, head and neck, liver or kidney cancer.

V gene TRBV2 combines with J gene TRBJ2-3, with D possibly TRBD1 on 5 matching bases. The CDR3 extends over 15 amino acids. CDR1 and CDR2 (germline): SNHLY, FYNNEI. Trimming stripped 3 bases from V and 4 bases from J, with 14 bases between. CDR3 nucleotides: TGTGCCAGCAGTGAGGGCAGGGTAAGGGCAGATACGCAGTATTTT. Translated: CASSEGRVRADTQYF.

V is TRBV18 and J is TRBJ2-7; 7 bases agree with TRBD1. Germline assignment: CDR1 KGHSH and CDR2 LQKENI. J lost 5 bases, V lost 1 base, and 2 bases had no gene match. The CDR3 loop spans 13 amino acids. In DNA form, the CDR3 reads TGTGCCAGCTCACCACGAACAGGGGACGAGCAGTACTTC. It translates to CASSPRTGDEQYF.

This sequence joins TRBV5-6 and TRBJ2-2; 11 bases agree with TRBD2. From germline, CDR1 is SGHDT and CDR2 YYEEEE. V shed 0 bases and J 3 bases; nucleotides not matched to a gene: 4. This CDR3 has 17 residues. The DNA of the CDR3 is TGTGCCAGCAGCTTGGCACTAGCGGGAGCGGACACCGGGGAGCTGTTTTTT. This gives the protein CASSLALAGADTGELFF.

The chain links TRBV13 to TRBJ2-1; no clear D. Trimming pared 6 bases from V and 9 bases from J, leaving 9 bases between. The CDR3 loop spans 11 amino acids. Germline CDR1 is PRHDT and CDR2 is FYEKMQ (reference sequence). The CDR3 is CASRLRGEQFF. The CDR3 DNA is TGTGCCAGCAGGCTCCGAGGTGAGCAGTTCTTC.

V and J are TRBV7-2 and TRBJ2-3; no clear D. CDR1 SGHTA and CDR2 FQGNSA come from the germline V gene. CDR3 size: 14 residues. The V end was cut by 2 bases, the J end by 1 base, with 7 bases between. This chain's CDR3 is CASSLNTGTDTQYF. The CDR3 DNA follows: TGTGCCAGCAGCTTAAACACAGGCACAGATACGCAGTATTTT.

This clone has only a few counts. This sequence joins TRBV4-1 and TRBJ2-7; 9 bases map to TRBD1. V was pared by 2 bases and J by 1 base, with 9 bases of the junction left unmatched. This CDR3 has 17 amino acids. Germline V gene sequence: CDR1 MGHRA, CDR2 YSYEKL. CDR3 nucleotide sequence: TGCGCCAGCAGCCAATTGGGCGTCGGGACAGGGTCCTACGAGCAGTACTTC. It translates to CASSQLGVGTGSYEQYF.

The rearrangement joins TRBV19 to TRBJ1-5; 7 bases align to TRBD1. Germline CDR1 LNHDA, CDR2 SQIVND (reference sequence). This CDR3 is 16 amino acids long. Germline trimming cut 5 bases from V and 5 bases from J; bases unmatched to any gene: 12. The CDR3 region has the DNA TGTGCCAGTAGTCGAGGCCGTGACAGGGTCGATCAGCCCCAGCATTTT. Amino acid sequence: CASSRGRDRVDQPQHF.

This chain joins TRBV28 and TRBJ1-1; no clear D gene. Germline assignment: CDR1 MDHEN and CDR2 SYDVKM. CDR3 size: 13 residues. V lost 3 bases and J lost 1, with 6 bases in between. CDR3 region: CASSFGQNTEAFF. In nucleotides, the CDR3 is TGTGCCAGCAGTTTTGGGCAGAACACTGAAGCTTTCTTT.

This chain links TRBV19 with TRBJ2-1; 12 bases agree with TRBD1. Germline V gene sequence: CDR1 LNHDA, CDR2 SQIVND (reference sequence). Trimming at V came to 8 bases and at J to 8 bases, leaving 16 bases not matched to a gene. The CDR3 spans 17 residues. Written as DNA, the CDR3 is TGTGCCAGTTCGCCCCTAACGCCGGGACAGGGGGCGTATGAGCAGTTCTTC. Its translation: CASSPLTPGQGAYEQFF. Combining the CDR3 with reference TRBV19 and TRBJ2-1 gives the whole variable domain DGGITQSPKYLFRKEGQNVTLSCEQNLNHDAMYWYRQDPGQGLRLIYYSQIVNDFQKGDIAEGYSVSREKKESFPLTVTSAQKNPTAFYLCASSPLTPGQGAYEQFFGPGTRLTVL.

This chain links TRBV6-1 with TRBJ2-3; 9 bases match TRBD1. J gave up 4 bases and V 8 bases, and 7 bases lay outside the gene matches. CDR3 length: 14 amino acids. CDR1 and CDR2 from the germline V gene are MNHNS and SASEGT. CDR3 sequence reads: CASCPRQGADTQYF. CDR3 nucleotides: TGTGCCAGCTGCCCCCGACAGGGGGCAGATACGCAGTATTTT.

V is TRBV5-1 and J is TRBJ1-3; weak D call: TRBD1 (5 bases). The V end was cut by 4 bases, the J end by 0 bases, with 20 bases between. CDR1 and CDR2 from the germline V gene are SGHRS and YFSETQ. CDR3 length: 18 amino acids. The CDR3 bases are TGCGCCAGCAGCCCCGGGACGGCTTCAAGCTACTCTGGAAACACCATATATTTT. Its translation is CASSPGTASSYSGNTIYF.

The chain employs TRBV7-8 and TRBJ2-1; TRBD2 aligns across 10 bases. The CDR3 sequence is 19 residues long. The V gene's germline CDR1 is SGHVS and CDR2 FQNEAQ. With V trimmed by 5 bases and J by 2 bases, 15 bases remained unmatched. In DNA, the CDR3 is TGTGCCAGCAGCCTACGTGGTAGCGGGGGGAAAACTACCTACAATGAGCAGTTCTTC. This translates into CASSLRGSGGKTTYNEQFF.